What follows is one T cell receptor beta chain and its context. The clone's antigen remains unknown. Base qualities were left out, and no much larger clone turns up one base away. In the germline V gene, CDR1 corresponds to SGHDT and CDR2 to YYEEEE. V was cut back by 6 bases and J by 2 bases, leaving a gap of 18 bases between them. Including the terminal cysteine and phenylalanine, the CDR3 comprises 16 residues. The read is trimmed to its CDR3 DNA, 48 bases read in frame from base 1. TCRbeta CDR3 regions were amplified from genomic DNA by means of the immunoSEQ Assay, a bias-controlled multiplex PCR. The original pipeline was this. Within the assay, amplification of reference gene primers was used to estimate how many nucleated cells each sample contained. To quantify the absolute abundance of each unique TCRbeta CDR3 rearrangement, sequence reads were collapsed and filtered. For each sample, productive Simpson clonality was calculated as the square root of Simpson's diversity index over productive rearrangements. TCRdb obtained this table from immuneACCESS and retained in-frame rearrangements with V and J assigned. These tables miss some clones; where compared with another copy, unresolved V genes account for less than half of the shortfall, and the remainder is unexplained. From that table come the V and J calls and clone size; the DNA was used to work out D and trimming. For this sample there are some 87,000 clones; around three quarters appear just once. Roughly 8.4% of the sample is held by the ten biggest clonotypes.

The sample comes from a study of blood T cell repertoires in COVID-19 (dated by TCRdb to 2020 to 2021). Background on the whole study: Collaborator samples came from the United States, Italy and Spain and covered acute and convalescent phases of COVID-19. A freely available public database, intended as a resource for researchers studying the immune response to SARS-CoV-2, is where the repertoires were released. The samples were drawn from two sources: the first 160 participants of the ongoing ImmuneRACE study, and 950 to 1,500 subjects contributed by 6 global collaborators. Sample metadata almost always included a de-identified subject ID, COVID-19 status, age in years and sex. The material from the prospective study consisted of cDNA or gDNA derived from T cells, B-cell-depleted T cells, or PBMCs. Where available, HLA class I and class II types were taken from metadata supplied by the sample provider and were not determined by assay-based typing. Subjects who had been exposed to COVID-19, were actively infected with it, or had recovered from it provided the deeply sampled blood TCRbeta repertoires that made up the dataset. On the study overall, not on this receptor specifically: Clinical and demographic metadata were provided uncurated, with the amount varying by source and participant.

Another Seattle source contributed samples from volunteer blood donors who had recovered from COVID-19. The collaborating institutions used their own protocols to collect whole blood in K2EDTA tubes. For TCRbeta analysis, collaborators shipped samples as frozen whole blood, isolated PBMCs, or DNA extracted from either of those sample types. This receptor chain uses TRBV5-6 and TRBJ1-3; the D gene lacks a confident call. Sample: peripheral blood. The clonotype was recovered from a man aged 45 to 65 who had recovered from COVID-19. Here is the DNA: TGTGCCAGCATTTCCCGCCAGGTGCCCCCTGGAAACACCATATATTTT. This yields the protein CASISRQVPPGNTIYF.